These 22 T cell receptor beta chains were sequenced from one sample in a study of cytomegalovirus exposure and HLA in healthy donors. Both 60 Vbeta primers and 13 Jbeta primers went into the PCR. Clones were read by immunoSEQ multiplex PCR, and TCRdb kept only the in-frame ones, dropping some. The sample holds around 94,000 clones, roughly 77% seen once. The sample comprised PBMCs. The receptors were gathered from a human donor in good health.

The chain uses TRBV5-1 and TRBJ2-5; a weak D match, TRBD1 (5 bases). The DNA end is a closer match to TRBJ2-7, so the J assignment may be wrong. The CDR3 is 14 amino acids. CDR1 and CDR2 (germline): SGHRS, YFSETQ. CDR3 in amino acids: CASSPTTGSYEQYF. The CDR3 nucleotides read TGCGCCAGCAGCCCAACTACAGGTTCCTACGAGCAGTACTTC.

This chain connects TRBV7-9 to TRBJ1-6; 7 bases map to TRBD1. In germline, CDR1 is SEHNR, CDR2 FQNEAQ (reference sequence). V was clipped by 4 bases and J by 10 bases; unmatched bases: 13. The CDR3 covers 16 residues. DNA for the CDR3: TGTGCCAGCAGCTCGCCCGAAGGGGGCGCGGGCTCACCCCTCCACTTT. This gives the protein CASSSPEGGAGSPLHF.

The V and J genes are TRBV7-5 and TRBJ2-3; the table's D call of TRBD1 was not tested on the DNA. TRBV7-5 is termed a pseudogene. The CDR3 spans 15 residues. This CDR3 is CVRSNPGQGLDTQYF. CDR3 nucleotide sequence: TGTGTCAGAAGCAACCCGGGACAGGGTTTGGATACGCAGTATTTT.

The chain employs TRBV4-3 and TRBJ2-2; D is perhaps TRBD2 (6 bases). V was clipped by 4 bases and J by 2 bases, with 14 bases between them. Germline V CDR1 and CDR2: LGHNA, YSLEER. This CDR3 has 16 residues. The CDR3 DNA reads TGCGCCAGCAGCCCAGCCGGGACTGTTAACACCGGGGAGCTGTTTTTT. It is translated as CASSPAGTVNTGELFF.

This chain joins TRBV5-1 and TRBJ2-1; TRBD2 matches 9 bases. The germline CDR1 and CDR2 sequences are SGHRS and YFSETQ. V dropped 4 bases and J dropped 2; count of bases not matched to a gene: 7. The CDR3 covers 16 residues. This chain's CDR3 is CASSPTERGAYNEQFF. CDR3 bases: TGCGCCAGCAGCCCGACTGAGCGGGGGGCCTACAATGAGCAGTTCTTC. Full variable domain (outside the CDR3, taken from reference TRBV5-1 and TRBJ2-1): KAGVTQTPRYLIKTRGQQVTLSCSPISGHRSVSWYQQTPGQGLQFLFEYFSETQRNKGNFPGRFSGRQFSNSRSEMNVSTLELGDSALYLCASSPTERGAYNEQFFGPGTRLTVL.

This chain uses TRBV4-1 with TRBJ1-2; 7 nucleotides align to TRBD1. The CDR3 is made up of 16 amino acids. The V segment lost 1 base and the J segment 4 bases; nucleotides outside the gene matches: 9. Germline V lookup: CDR1 MGHRA, CDR2 YSYEKL. The CDR3 is CASSQGTGTDFYGYTF. Here the CDR3 DNA reads TGCGCCAGCAGCCAAGGGACCGGGACAGACTTCTATGGCTACACCTTC.

The V gene is TRBV7-8, the J gene TRBJ2-7; 8 bases line up with TRBD2. V lost 3 bases to trimming and J lost 8 bases; unmatched junction nucleotides: 9. The CDR3 is 14 amino acids. The germline V gene has CDR1 SGHVS and CDR2 FQNEAQ. CDR3 in DNA: TGTGCCAGCAGCTTGGGTAGGGTAGCGGGAAAGCAGTACTTC. This sequence encodes CASSLGRVAGKQYF.

The chain joins TRBV11-2 to TRBJ1-1, with TRBD1 matching over 10 bases. Germline loops: CDR1 SGHAT, CDR2 FQNNGV. The CDR3 is 15 residues long. The trim removed 0 bases at V and 3 bases at J, leaving 1 base unmatched. CDR3 region: CASSLDGQGDTEAFF. In DNA form, the CDR3 reads TGTGCCAGCAGCTTAGATGGACAGGGGGACACTGAAGCTTTCTTT.

The CDR3 region is CASSQGTVGYTF. CDR3 in DNA: TGTGCCAGCAGTCAAGGGACAGTTGGCTACACCTTC. The V call is TRBV6-5, the J call TRBJ1-2; 7 nucleotides align to TRBD1. Germline V gene sequence: CDR1 MNHEY, CDR2 SVGAGI. V trimming: 5 bases; J trimming: 7 bases; junction bases outside the gene matches: 4. The CDR3 runs 12 residues.

V and J are TRBV5-4 and TRBJ2-7; D possibly corresponds to TRBD1 (5 bases). V was cut by 3 bases and J by 5 bases, with 18 bases left in between. Germline CDR1 reads SGHNT; CDR2 reads YYREEE (reference sequence). This CDR3 has 15 residues. CDR3 amino acids: CASSSGQSQNDEQYF. Here the CDR3 DNA reads TGTGCCAGCAGCTCAGGACAATCCCAAAACGACGAGCAGTACTTC.

The V and J genes are TRBV5-4 and TRBJ2-1; TRBD2 agrees at 7 bases. V was pared by 0 bases and J by 0 bases, with 9 bases of the junction left unmatched. Germline V CDR1 and CDR2: SGHNT, YYREEE (reference sequence). This CDR3 has 18 residues. The CDR3 is CASSLGRGWTSSYNEQFF. CDR3 nucleotides: TGTGCCAGCAGCTTGGGGCGGGGCTGGACTAGCTCCTACAATGAGCAGTTCTTC. The variable domain in full, completed from reference TRBV5-4 and TRBJ2-1, reads ETGVTQSPTHLIKTRGQQVTLRCSSQSGHNTVSWYQQALGQGPQFIFQYYREEENGRGNFPPRFSGLQFPNYSSELNVNALELDDSALYLCASSLGRGWTSSYNEQFFGPGTRLTVL.

V gene TRBV18 combines with J gene TRBJ1-1; D is unresolved. Germline V CDR1 and CDR2: KGHSH, LQKENI. The CDR3 length is 12 residues. V was trimmed by 3 bases and J by 1 base, leaving 3 bases between them. The CDR3 sequence: CASSPSNTEAFF. CDR3 in DNA: TGTGCCAGCTCACCCTCGAACACTGAAGCTTTCTTT.

The V gene is TRBV7-9, the J gene TRBJ2-3; D gene uncertain. Trimming left V 0 bases short and J 6 bases short, with 7 bases between. There are 13 residues in the CDR3. The V gene's germline CDR1 is SEHNR and CDR2 FQNEAQ (reference sequence). Here the CDR3 reads CASSLAHGDTQYF. As DNA, the CDR3 is TGTGCCAGCAGCTTAGCGCACGGGGATACGCAGTATTTT.

The CDR3 sequence is CASSQLRGFNEKLFF. CDR3 in DNA: TGTGCCAGCAGCCAGCTCAGGGGATTTAATGAAAAACTGTTTTTT. The chain employs TRBV7-2 and TRBJ1-4; D is possibly TRBD1 (6 bases). V shed 5 bases and J shed 4 bases, with 14 bases lying between them. The CDR3 spans 15 residues. From germline, CDR1 is SGHTA and CDR2 FQGNSA.

The V gene is TRBV6-1, the J gene TRBJ2-7; 7 bases are shared with TRBD1. The V gene end was trimmed by 4 bases and the J gene end by 2 bases; junction bases not matched to a gene: 5. Germline lookup yields CDR1 MNHNS and CDR2 SASEGT. The CDR3 is 14 amino acids. The CDR3 spells CASSARDSTYEQYF. CDR3 nucleotide sequence: TGTGCCAGCAGTGCTCGGGACAGCACCTACGAGCAGTACTTC.

The J gene is TRBJ2-5, the V gene TRBV28; TRBD2 agrees at 8 bases. The assigned J gene may be wrong: the sequence end matches TRBJ2-7 better. Germline CDR1 and CDR2: MDHEN and SYDVKM. This CDR3 comprises 15 residues. Here the CDR3 DNA reads TGTGCCAGCAGTTCACCCAGCGGGAGCAATTACGAGCAGTACTTC. Encoded protein: CASSSPSGSNYEQYF.

CDR3 DNA sequence: TGTGCCAGTAGTATCACTGGGAGCTCCTACAATGAGCAGTTCTTC. It specifies CASSITGSSYNEQFF. This chain joins TRBV19 and TRBJ2-1; TRBD2 is a possible D gene (5 bases). V lost 3 bases to trimming and J lost 0 bases, with 9 bases between them. Germline CDR1 reads LNHDA; CDR2 reads SQIVND (reference sequence). The CDR3 is 15 amino acids. The complete variable domain, with remaining parts taken from reference TRBV19 and TRBJ2-1, reads DGGITQSPKYLFRKEGQNVTLSCEQNLNHDAMYWYRQDPGQGLRLIYYSQIVNDFQKGDIAEGYSVSREKKESFPLTVTSAQKNPTAFYLCASSITGSSYNEQFFGPGTRLTVL.

The V call is TRBV30, the J call TRBJ2-7; D gene ambiguous. V dropped 0 bases and J dropped 7 bases, with 16 bases sitting between them. Germline V gene lookup returns CDR1 GTSNPN and CDR2 SVGIG (reference sequence). The CDR3 runs 14 residues. CDR3 sequence reads: CAWSVLETGREQYF. The CDR3, as DNA: TGTGCCTGGAGTGTTTTGGAAACGGGTCGGGAGCAGTACTTC.

This clone was found a few times. The chain carries TRBV5-1 and TRBJ2-2, with 14 positions matching TRBD2. Germline V lookup: CDR1 SGHRS, CDR2 YFSETQ. V lost 3 bases to trimming and J lost 7 bases; unmatched junction nucleotides: 5. This CDR3 has 16 residues. CDR3 sequence: CASSSGLAGAIGELFF. The CDR3 nucleotides are TGCGCCAGCAGCTCGGGACTAGCGGGAGCAATCGGGGAGCTGTTTTTT.

The J gene is TRBJ2-3, the V gene TRBV28; 9 bases fit TRBD2. J lost 4 bases, V lost 0 bases, and 2 bases had no gene match. Germline assignment: CDR1 MDHEN and CDR2 SYDVKM. The CDR3 sequence is 15 residues long. CDR3 DNA sequence: TGTGCCAGCAGTTTATGGGGCGGGGGGGCAGATACGCAGTATTTT. Translating it yields CASSLWGGGADTQYF.

The chain carries TRBV7-9 and TRBJ2-1; possible D gene TRBD2, 6 bases. This CDR3 contains 16 residues. With 5 bases removed from V and 7 bases from J, the gap between germline ends came to 21 bases. Germline values: CDR1 SEHNR, CDR2 FQNEAQ (reference sequence). CDR3 DNA sequence: TGTGCCAGCAGCGGCTCGGGGAGCGGGTGGTTAAATGAGCAGTTCTTC. Protein sequence: CASSGSGSGWLNEQFF.

The chain has TRBV7-9 and TRBJ2-7; the D is unclear. From germline, CDR1 is SEHNR and CDR2 FQNEAQ (reference sequence). Between the trimmed V and J ends, which lost 0 bases and 3 bases, there was a span of 3 bases. The CDR3 length is 12 residues. As DNA, the CDR3 is TGTGCCAGCAGCTTAGCACACTACGAGCAGTACTTC. This translates into CASSLAHYEQYF. Full variable domain (missing parts from reference TRBV7-9 and TRBJ2-7): DTGVSQNPRHKITKRGQNVTFRCDPISEHNRLYWYRQTLGQGPEFLTYFQNEAQLEKSRLLSDRFSAERPKGSFSTLEIQRTEQGDSAMYLCASSLAHYEQYFGPGTRLTVT.